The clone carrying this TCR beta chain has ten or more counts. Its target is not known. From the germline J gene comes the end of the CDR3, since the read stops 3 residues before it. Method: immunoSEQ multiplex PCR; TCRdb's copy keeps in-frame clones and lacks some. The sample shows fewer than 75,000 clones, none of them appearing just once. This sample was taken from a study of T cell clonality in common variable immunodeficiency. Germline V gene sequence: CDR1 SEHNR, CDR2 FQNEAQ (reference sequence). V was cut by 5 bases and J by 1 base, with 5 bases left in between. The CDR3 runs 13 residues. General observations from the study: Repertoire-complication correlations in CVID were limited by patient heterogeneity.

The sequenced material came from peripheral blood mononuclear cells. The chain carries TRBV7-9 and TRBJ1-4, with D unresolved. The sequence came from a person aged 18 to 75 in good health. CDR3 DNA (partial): TGTGCCAGCAGCCAGAAAACTAATGAAAAA. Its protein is CASSQKTNEK. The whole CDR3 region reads CASSQKTNEKLFF.